The clone carrying this T cell receptor (beta chain) occurred a few times. What it binds is unknown. Losses at the gene ends were 3 bases for V and 7 bases for J; bases not matched to a gene: 7. The CDR3 runs to 14 residues. In germline, CDR1 is SGHRS, CDR2 YFSETQ. TCRdb analysed the 5' RACE reads with MiXCR anew, one entry per CDR3 protein. In the table there are fewer than 550,000 distinct CDR3 sequences, approximately 14% of which are singletons. These data belong to a study of identical twins. Study-level points and caveats: Cross-sectional statistical analysis, not tracking of the same donors, underpinned the conclusions. Analyses of zero insertions could be partly confounded by invariant MAIT and iNKT cells. Beta clonotypes that were abundant in cord blood contained fewer insertions, a pattern absent from memory repertoires.

The sample also formed part of further work on yellow fever vaccine responses in identical twins. From that paper: Twins reportedly appeared to share part of their vaccine T cell response while keeping part individual.

Material: CD4+ T cells sorted from blood. This TCR was recovered from a young woman in good health. The chain carries TRBV5-1 and TRBJ2-1; 7 bases agree with TRBD2. The CDR3 DNA follows: TGCGCCAGCAGCTCCCTCGGACTAGATAATGAGCAGTTCTTC. Translated: CASSSLGLDNEQFF.